This T cell receptor (beta chain) was captured in a study of post-analysis software for immune sequencing data. On the study more broadly: Some patients lacked subtype; others had relapsing-remitting, secondary progressive or progressive-relapsing disease.

Built from TCR beta cDNA, the libraries had unique molecular identifiers in them. A population of about 0.85 to 11 million T cells gave rise to around 530,000 cDNA molecules. One entry per CDR3 protein results from TCRdb running MiXCR on the PCR reads. In the table there are around 770,000 distinct CDR3 sequences, 46% of which are singletons. V shed 5 bases and J shed 7 bases, with 18 bases lying between them. In germline, CDR1 is LGHDT, CDR2 YNNKEL (reference sequence). The CDR3 spans 15 residues. General study findings and limits: Several TRBV segments were more frequent in patients than controls; TRBV5-6, TRBV5-1 and TRBV20-1 belonged to this group. Under F measure analysis, samples from one preparation batch co-clustered strongly. There was significantly lower normalized Chao1 diversity in multiple sclerosis patients than in controls.

With regard to this clonotype: Its antigen is not identified.

The chain links TRBV3-1 to TRBJ2-1, with D possibly being TRBD2 (5 bases). This clonotype was obtained from a girl under 18 with multiple sclerosis. The sample comprised blood. Written as DNA, the CDR3 is TGTGCCAGCAGCGACCGACTGAACGACTATAATGAGCAGTTCTTC. This gives the protein CASSDRLNDYNEQFF.